The 23 T cell receptor beta chains below all came from one sample that was sequenced in a study of beta chain features in type 1 diabetes. General observations from the study: Shorter TCRB CDR3s, moderately but significantly so, marked every one of the four CD4+ subsets in Type 1 diabetes patients.

Expressed TCRB transcripts were sequenced because the isolated RNA had all been reverse transcribed beforehand. Method: immunoSEQ multiplex PCR; TCRdb's copy keeps in-frame clones and lacks some. The sample carries 150,000 to 170,000 clones, 10% recorded once. Their recognized antigens are unknown. The sample comprised central memory CD4+ T cells from blood. The receptor set was obtained from a man aged 25 to 45 with type 1 diabetes.

This clone has more than one count but fewer than ten. The CDR3 reads CASGRGQFSGANVLTF. CDR3 nucleotide sequence: TGTGCCAGCGGGCGAGGACAATTCTCTGGGGCCAACGTCCTGACTTTC. The chain has TRBV7-2 and TRBJ2-6, with a possible D match to TRBD1 (5 bases). Per germline, CDR1 SGHTA and CDR2 FQGNSA. This CDR3 has 16 amino acids. V was pared by 8 bases and J by 0 bases, with 14 bases between.

V is TRBV28 and J is TRBJ1-5, with D unresolved. Trimming took 9 bases from V and 0 from J, leaving 3 bases between them. The germline gives CDR1 MDHEN, CDR2 SYDVKM. This CDR3 is 11 amino acids long. The CDR3 loop is CASNSNQPQHF. CDR3 nucleotide sequence: TGTGCCAGTAATAGCAATCAGCCCCAGCATTTT. The full variable domain, rest sourced from reference TRBV28 and TRBJ1-5, is DVKVTQSSRYLVKRTGEKVFLECVQDMDHENMFWYRQDPGLGLRLIYFSYDVKMKEKGDIPEGYSVSREKKERFSLILESASTNQTSMYLCASNSNQPQHFGDGTRLSIL.

V usage is TRBV9 and J usage is TRBJ1-2; TRBD1 might be the D (6 bases). V dropped 3 bases and J dropped 3 bases, with 21 bases sitting between them. This CDR3 is built from 17 residues. The germline gives CDR1 SGDLS, CDR2 YYNGEE. CDR3 in DNA: TGTGCCAGCAGCGAAGGACCGGACAGCAGGGGCGACTATGGCTACACCTTC. It yields the protein CASSEGPDSRGDYGYTF.

This clone came up once. The V gene is TRBV5-1, the J gene TRBJ2-1, with 7 bases identical to TRBD2. Germline V gene lookup returns CDR1 SGHRS and CDR2 YFSETQ. Trimming removed 1 base from V and 7 bases from J; junction bases left unmatched: 2. This CDR3 spans 13 amino acids. DNA for the CDR3: TGCGCCAGCAGCTTGACTAGCGCAAATGAGCAGTTCTTC. Residues: CASSLTSANEQFF.

Many counts were recorded for this clone. This chain links TRBV7-9 with TRBJ2-6; D is possibly TRBD1 (5 bases). Germline CDR1 and CDR2: SEHNR and FQNEAQ (reference sequence). The CDR3 is 14 amino acids. V dropped 1 base and J dropped 7 bases, with 8 bases sitting between them. This chain's CDR3 is CASSLEGAANVLTF. For the CDR3, the DNA is TGTGCCAGCAGCTTAGAAGGGGCAGCCAACGTCCTGACTTTC.

The chain recombines TRBV4-3 with TRBJ2-3; the D is unclear. Trimming removed 0 bases from V and 4 bases from J, with 11 bases in between. Germline-derived CDR1 and CDR2 are LGHNA and YSLEER. This CDR3 has 15 residues. The CDR3: CASSQDLAGPDTQYF. In DNA, the CDR3 is TGCGCCAGCAGCCAAGATCTGGCTGGCCCAGATACGCAGTATTTT.

Only a few counts were recorded for this clone. The rearrangement uses TRBV5-1 and TRBJ2-7; D perhaps matches TRBD2 (6 bases). Germline CDR1 is SGHRS and CDR2 is YFSETQ. V lost 3 bases, J lost 7 bases, and 11 bases lay in between. The CDR3 is made up of 12 amino acids. The CDR3 loop reads CASSWTAGEQYF. As DNA, the CDR3 is TGCGCCAGCAGCTGGACTGCGGGGGAGCAGTACTTC.

The genes are TRBV6-5 and TRBJ2-2, with no clear D. Germline V gene data show CDR1 as MNHEY and CDR2 as SVGAGI. The CDR3 extends over 16 amino acids. V was cut by 4 bases and J by 4 bases, with 16 bases left in between. The CDR3 sequence: CASSLLTIPTTGELFF. In nucleotides, the CDR3 is TGTGCCAGCAGTTTATTGACAATCCCCACCACCGGGGAGCTGTTTTTT.

This clone was recorded a few times. The rearrangement uses TRBV28 and TRBJ2-7, with 7 bases matching TRBD2. The V gene's germline CDR1 is MDHEN and CDR2 SYDVKM. The J segment lost 0 bases and the V segment lost 8 bases, leaving 7 bases of the junction unmatched. The CDR3 loop spans 14 amino acids. The CDR3 sequence: CASAAGGISYEQYF. CDR3 bases: TGTGCCAGCGCCGCCGGGGGGATCTCCTACGAGCAGTACTTC.

With respect to this clone: The same CDR3 also results from other DNA sequences found in this sample. This rearrangement joins TRBV5-1 to TRBJ2-2, with TRBD2 as a possible D gene (5 bases). The CDR3 covers 15 residues. V lost 0 bases and J 0 bases, leaving 6 bases between the germline ends. In germline, CDR1 is SGHRS, CDR2 YFSETQ. The CDR3 is CASSLAGTNTGELFF. Written as DNA, the CDR3 is TGCGCCAGCAGCTTGGCGGGGACGAACACCGGGGAGCTGTTTTTT.

This clone came up a few times. The chain employs TRBV7-2 and TRBJ2-3, with 8 bases identical to TRBD2. CDR3 length: 14 amino acids. From germline, CDR1 is SGHTA and CDR2 FQGNSA. The junction had 9 bases not matched to a gene; V was cut back by 6 bases and J by 7 bases. The CDR3 reads CASSQSGRVYTQYF. In DNA form, the CDR3 reads TGTGCCAGCAGTCAGAGCGGGAGAGTATATACGCAGTATTTT.

This clone appeared a few times. V gene TRBV18 combines with J gene TRBJ2-7; D may be TRBD1 (5 bases). V gave up 3 bases and J gave up 7 bases, with 13 bases separating them. CDR1 and CDR2 (germline): KGHSH, LQKENI. The CDR3 runs 13 residues. CDR3 protein: CASSPAGYQEQYF. In DNA form, the CDR3 reads TGTGCCAGCTCACCGGCAGGGTATCAAGAGCAGTACTTC.

This clone turned up a few times. The V gene is TRBV6-5, the J gene TRBJ2-5; 8 bases are shared with TRBD2. The CDR3 covers 13 residues. V dropped 5 bases and J dropped 3; count of bases not matched to a gene: 2. The germline CDR1 and CDR2 sequences are MNHEY and SVGAGI. The CDR3 sequence: CASSPGGEETQYF. The CDR3 DNA sequence: TGTGCCAGCAGTCCCGGGGGGGAAGAGACCCAGTACTTC.

The table lists this clone with a few counts. V usage is TRBV30 and J usage is TRBJ2-3, with D uncertain. This CDR3 spans 13 amino acids. V was trimmed by 0 bases and J by 1 base, leaving 5 bases between them. Germline CDR1 and CDR2: GTSNPN and SVGIG (reference sequence). The CDR3 reads CAWSVLRTDTQYF. The DNA for the CDR3 is TGTGCCTGGAGTGTACTGCGCACAGATACGCAGTATTTT.

The chain links TRBV7-2 to TRBJ2-3, with D perhaps matching TRBD2 (6 bases). V lost 5 bases and J lost 5, with 11 bases in between. The V gene's germline CDR1 is SGHTA and CDR2 FQGNSA. The CDR3 totals 13 residues. CDR3: CASSLPSVDTQYF. The CDR3 bases are TGTGCCAGCAGCCTCCCTAGCGTAGATACGCAGTATTTT.

The chain recombines TRBV2 with TRBJ1-5, with TRBD1 matching 8 bases. J lost 3 bases, V lost 7 bases, and 8 bases had no gene match. Germline assignment: CDR1 SNHLY and CDR2 FYNNEI. The CDR3 is 15 residues long. This CDR3 is CASTLTGAINQPQHF. DNA of the CDR3: TGTGCCAGCACCCTGACAGGGGCGATCAATCAGCCCCAGCATTTT.

J is TRBJ2-2 and V is TRBV19; 7 bases map to TRBD1. The ends lost 6 bases at V and 0 bases at J; junction bases unmatched: 4. The CDR3 sequence is 15 residues long. CDR1 LNHDA and CDR2 SQIVND come from the germline V gene (reference sequence). The CDR3 spells CASRSGTANTGELFF. The CDR3 coding sequence is TGTGCCAGTAGGTCCGGGACAGCGAACACCGGGGAGCTGTTTTTT.

This clone was seen only a few times. The rearrangement uses TRBV9 and TRBJ2-2; 11 nucleotides line up with TRBD2. The CDR3 contains 15 residues. Trimming removed 6 bases from V and 2 bases from J; junction bases left unmatched: 3. The V gene's germline CDR1 is SGDLS and CDR2 YYNGEE. The CDR3 region has the DNA TGTGCCAGCACGGGACTAGCGGTAAACACCGGGGAGCTGTTTTTT. It translates to CASTGLAVNTGELFF.

The CDR3 DNA sequence: TGTGCCAGCAGAGGGGGTTTGAACACTGAAGCTTTCTTT. This sequence encodes CASRGGLNTEAFF. V and J are TRBV28 and TRBJ1-1, with D possibly TRBD1 on 6 matching bases. Per the germline V gene, CDR1 is MDHEN and CDR2 is SYDVKM. V shed 6 bases and J shed 0 bases, with 8 bases lying between them. The CDR3 loop spans 13 amino acids.

The V gene is TRBV25-1, the J gene TRBJ2-1; the D gene is possibly TRBD1 (6 bases). CDR1 MGHDK and CDR2 SYGVNS come from the germline V gene. The CDR3 consists of 10 residues. Between the trimmed V and J ends, which lost 6 bases and 12 bases, there was a span of 9 bases. The CDR3 region is CASSAGVQFF. CDR3 nucleotides: TGTGCCAGCAGCGCAGGGGTGCAGTTCTTC.

J is TRBJ2-7 and V is TRBV7-2, with 8 nucleotides matching TRBD1. The germline V gene encodes CDR1 SGHTA and CDR2 FQGNSA. This CDR3 contains 17 residues. J gave up 5 bases and V 0 bases, and 12 bases lay outside the gene matches. CDR3 sequence reads: CASSLALQGAGADEQYF. CDR3 sequence (DNA): TGTGCCAGCAGCTTAGCCCTCCAGGGGGCCGGGGCGGACGAGCAGTACTTC.

The genes are TRBV6-1 and TRBJ2-5; tentatively, D is TRBD1 (6 bases). This CDR3 is 13 amino acids long. The V and J ends lost 8 bases and 4 bases respectively, with 14 bases between them. CDR1 and CDR2 (germline): MNHNS, SASEGT. The CDR3 DNA reads TGTGCCAGCCGACGACAGGTTGGAGAGACCCAGTACTTC. Residues: CASRRQVGETQYF.

The chain carries TRBV28 and TRBJ2-7; TRBD1 is a possible D gene (5 bases). CDR3 length: 14 amino acids. CDR1 MDHEN and CDR2 SYDVKM come from the germline V gene. V lost 11 bases and J lost 1, with 18 bases in between. The CDR3 region is CAAQGGFTSYEQYF. CDR3 bases: TGTGCCGCGCAGGGTGGTTTTACGTCCTACGAGCAGTACTTC.